Listed below are T cell receptor beta chains from one sample, sequenced in a study of CD8+CD57+ T cells in acquired aplastic anemia. MiXCR, applied by TCRdb to the reads, yields one record per CDR3 protein. The table shows about 81,000 distinct CDR3 sequences, with approximately 46% occurring only once. Specimen: sorted CD4+, CD8+, or CD8+CD57+ T cells (not recorded which) from PBMCs. Source of these receptors: a human donor in good health, serving as a control. The conserved cysteine and the conserved F or W are not part of the CDR3 here. The order of the fields is J gene, V gene, CDR3 protein.

TRBJ2-2 | TRBV4-1 | ASSTGIRTGELF
TRBJ1-1 | TRBV6-5 | ASSYETGETEAF
TRBJ1-1 | TRBV24-1 | ATSDLDSMNTEAF
TRBJ2-7 | TRBV29-1 | SVEGGGQPQQY
TRBJ1-1 | TRBV6-1 | ASSAPGQGAVNTEAF
TRBJ1-2 | TRBV15 | ARAKGLTYGYT
TRBJ1-5 | TRBV28 | ASRTRDQPQH
. | TRBV20-1 | SARDLAGGDNEQF
TRBJ2-6 | TRBV10-2 | ASEVRSAGANVLT
TRBJ2-5 | TRBV5-1 | ASSSAIIQGRIETQY
TRBJ1-3 | TRBV5-5 | ASSLGSGGSGNTIY
TRBJ2-7 | TRBV6-1 | ASSFGTESSYEQY
TRBJ2-7 | TRBV5-1 | ASSLASSGTYEQY
TRBJ2-2 | TRBV5-5 | ASSHRMGTGELF
TRBJ2-7 | TRBV7-9 | ASSRPGRGAYEQY
TRBJ1-1 | TRBV14 | ASSQDRTTEAF
TRBJ2-3 | TRBV25-1 | ASGTTGVGTDTQY
TRBJ1-6 | TRBV14 | ASRGGSSYNSPLH
TRBJ2-3 | TRBV9 | ASSDTLAGGRVDTQY
TRBJ1-1 | TRBV12-3/TRBV12-4 | ASSSNRGNTEAF
TRBJ1-2 | TRBV19 | ASSIDGYGYT
TRBJ2-5 | TRBV6-2/TRBV6-3 | ASSTAAETQY